A single T cell receptor (beta chain) is shown here with its context. Its antigen has not been determined. No base quality information exists; no much larger clone differs at one position. For sequencing of the TCRbeta CDR3 region, genomic DNA was extracted from the sorted cells. TCRbeta CDR3 regions were sequenced using the immunoSEQ Assay. TCRdb mirrors the immuneACCESS table, restricted to in-frame sequences. Some clones are absent from its copies; in checked studies, under half trace to an unresolved V gene, and the reason for the others is unknown. For this sample the table gives tens of thousands of clones, of which 70% to 85% were detected only once. The ten most abundant clones make up 0.95% to 1.2% of the sample. The trial excluded patients who had a history of autoimmune disease or who were on systemic immunosuppression. Peripheral blood for TCR sequencing was collected from all dose cohorts at baseline, on cycle 4 day 1, and on cycle 7 day 1. The samples were taken from a phase I, first-in-human, multicenter, open-label dose-escalation trial of ivuxolimab. Adults with locally advanced or metastatic head and neck squamous cell, hepatocellular, melanoma or renal cell carcinoma were enrolled in the trial. Before TCR sequencing, CD4+ T cells and CD8+ T cells were sorted from peripheral blood as separate populations.

The entry originates in a study of OX40 agonist ivuxolimab in advanced cancers. In the study overall: Ivuxolimab, which targeted the costimulatory receptor OX40 (CD134), was an agonistic, fully human IgG2 monoclonal antibody. Prior anti-PD-1, anti-PD-L1 or anti-CTLA-4 therapy was permitted, and checkpoint inhibitors had been received by about 44% of dose-escalation patients. Among the approximately 50 dose-escalation patients, some 19 had hepatocellular carcinoma, around 15 melanoma, 9 renal cell carcinoma and 9 head and neck cancer. In the dose-escalation cohort, 75% to 85% of patients were male, and the mean age was 60 years with a range of about 20 to 80. Intravenous ivuxolimab was administered to patients every 2 weeks at six dose levels: 0.01, 0.1, 0.3, 1.5, 3 and 10 mg/kg. Partial responses occurred in three dose-escalation patients: two with cutaneous melanoma and one with hepatocellular carcinoma. Peripheral TCRbeta sequencing aimed to test whether ivuxolimab altered TCR sequence diversity and caused clonal T-cell expansion. The monotherapy dose-escalation portion (N ≈ 52 patients) of the phase I ivuxolimab trial is reported in the paper. Here is what the overall study found, with its caveats: Antigen specificity was not determined for the clonally expanded peripheral T cells. In partial responders in the 0.1-3.0 mg/kg groups, normalized peripheral clonal expansion was found to be among the lowest, especially among CD8+ T cells. Low levels of normalized T-cell clonal expansion were also seen in some nonresponding patients. After ivuxolimab, CD8+ T cells had more expanded clones than CD4+ T cells on average. At doses of 0.1 to 3.0 mg/kg, clonal expansion of both CD4+ and CD8+ blood T cells was observed from baseline to week 6.

CDR1 and CDR2 are drawn from the germline V gene (reference sequence): MNHEY, SMNVEV. From the cysteine up to the phenylalanine, the CDR3 has a length of 13 residues. The entry retains the CDR3 DNA only, 39 bases that are in frame from base 1. The V end gives up 8 bases and the J end 7 bases, leaving 2 bases in the junction not matched to a gene. The clonotype was recovered from an adult with an advanced solid tumor such as melanoma, head and neck, liver or kidney cancer. The receptor chain draws on TRBV27 and TRBJ2-1; 13 central bases correspond to TRBD2. The sequencing here drew on CD4+ or CD8+ T cells sorted from blood, taken in a trial of the OX40 agonist ivuxolimab. The CDR3 region reads CASRLAGGNEQFF. The nucleotides are TGTGCCAGCCGACTAGCGGGGGGTAATGAGCAGTTCTTC.